This passage covers 19 T cell receptor beta chains from one sample sequenced in a study of cytomegalovirus exposure and HLA in healthy donors. A multiplex PCR was run with 60 Vbeta primers and 13 Jbeta primers. The assay was immunoSEQ multiplex PCR, and TCRdb's table has in-frame clones only and misses some. The table records approximately 150,000 clones, 70% to 90% of them present only once. The sequencing input was PBMCs. These receptors came from a woman younger than 45 in good health and CMV-seronegative.

The gene calls are TRBV19 and TRBJ2-7, with 12 bases lining up with TRBD2. Germline CDR1 reads LNHDA; CDR2 reads SQIVND (reference sequence). The V and J ends lost 4 bases and 4 bases, in that order; junction bases with no gene match: 8. The CDR3 is made up of 16 amino acids. The CDR3 nucleotides read TGTGCCAGTAGTACCCTACTAGCGGGAGGATCATACGAGCAGTACTTC. As protein: CASSTLLAGGSYEQYF.

V usage is TRBV6-1 and J usage is TRBJ1-1, with TRBD1 as a possible D gene (6 bases). This CDR3 contains 14 residues. Germline values: CDR1 MNHNS, CDR2 SASEGT. The V end was cut by 6 bases, the J end by 1 base, with 12 bases between. CDR3 coding DNA: TGTGCCAGCAGGAAAGGACAGACGAACACTGAAGCTTTCTTT. This codes for CASRKGQTNTEAFF.

The CDR3 sequence is CASSPLLSGSGSDTQYF. The CDR3 bases are TGTGCCAGCAGTCCACTACTGAGCGGGAGTGGGTCAGATACGCAGTATTTT. J is TRBJ2-3 and V is TRBV27; 8 bases fit TRBD2. Trimming at V came to 5 bases and at J to 4 bases, leaving 14 bases not matched to a gene. Germline assignment: CDR1 MNHEY and CDR2 SMNVEV (reference sequence). The CDR3 spans 17 residues.

The chain links TRBV27 to TRBJ1-4; 8 bases are shared with TRBD1. The V gene end was trimmed by 6 bases and the J gene end by 5 bases; junction bases not matched to a gene: 11. In germline, CDR1 is MNHEY, CDR2 SMNVEV (reference sequence). This CDR3 contains 16 residues. CDR3 in DNA: TGTGCCAGCAGCCCCCCTCGGACAGGGAGAAATGAAAAACTGTTTTTT. Its translation: CASSPPRTGRNEKLFF.

The V call is TRBV7-2, the J call TRBJ2-7; 9 nucleotides match TRBD2. J was trimmed by 3 bases and V by 5 bases; bases with no gene match: 8. CDR1 is SGHTA, CDR2 FQGNSA, per germline. The CDR3 totals 15 residues. CDR3 bases: TGTGCCAGCAGCCTAACTAGCGGGCTCCACTACGAGCAGTACTTC. Amino acid sequence: CASSLTSGLHYEQYF.

This chain connects TRBV23-1 to TRBJ1-2; the match to TRBD1 covers 7 bases. TRBV23-1 is assigned to the ORF class and has an uncertain function. The CDR3 sequence is 13 residues long. The J segment lost 8 bases and the V segment lost 8 bases, leaving 11 bases of the junction unmatched. CDR3 in DNA: TGCGCCAGCCCCCGAGGGGGCGAGCGGGGCTACACCTTC. Its protein product is CASPRGGERGYTF.

The chain employs TRBV29-1 and TRBJ2-7; TRBD1 matches 9 bases. After removal of 6 bases from V and 4 bases from J, the junction contained 10 bases not matched to a gene. The germline CDR1 and CDR2 sequences are SQVTM and ANQGSEA. This CDR3 has 14 residues. The DNA of the CDR3 is TGCAGCGTCCTGGGTCCGGGACAGGGATACGAGCAGTACTTC. Translating it yields CSVLGPGQGYEQYF.

This chain uses TRBV9 with TRBJ1-3; D call uncertain. Germline values: CDR1 SGDLS, CDR2 YYNGEE. Trimming shortened V by 0 bases and J by 1 base, and 8 bases separated the two germline ends. The CDR3 is 15 amino acids. In DNA form, the CDR3 reads TGTGCCAGCAGCGTAGGCTACTATTCTGGAAACACCATATATTTT. Its protein is CASSVGYYSGNTIYF.

The chain links TRBV6-1 to TRBJ1-2; D might be TRBD1 (5 bases). V was pared by 4 bases and J by 1 base, with 10 bases between. CDR1 is MNHNS, CDR2 SASEGT, per germline. The CDR3 contains 14 residues. CDR3 sequence reads: CASSVGQGNYGYTF. CDR3 bases: TGTGCCAGCAGTGTTGGGCAGGGTAACTATGGCTACACCTTC.

This clone has only one observation. CDR3 nucleotides: TGTGCCAGTAGTATGAGAACAGTCACCGAACAGTACTTC. Its translation: CASSMRTVTEQYF. The gene calls are TRBV19 and TRBJ2-7; no clear D gene. The V gene's germline CDR1 is LNHDA and CDR2 SQIVND (reference sequence). CDR3 size: 13 residues. V was cut by 3 bases and J by 10 bases, with 16 bases left in between.

This chain connects TRBV29-1 to TRBJ1-1, with 8 bases aligning to TRBD1. V lost 5 bases and J lost 0; bases outside the gene matches: 8. The CDR3 has 15 residues. The germline V gene encodes CDR1 SQVTM and CDR2 ANQGSEA. The CDR3 region has the DNA TGCAGCGTTCGACAGGGGTTATTGGTGAACACTGAAGCTTTCTTT. Translated: CSVRQGLLVNTEAFF.

This clone was observed once. The gene calls are TRBV30 and TRBJ1-2, with D possibly TRBD1 on 6 matching bases. Looked up from germline, CDR1 is GTSNPN and CDR2 is SVGIG (reference sequence). CDR3 length: 15 amino acids. Trimming stripped 0 bases from V and 3 bases from J, with 14 bases between. In nucleotides, the CDR3 is TGTGCCTGGAGTGTATGGGGGGGCAAGGACTATGGCTACACCTTC. It codes for CAWSVWGGKDYGYTF.

The rearrangement joins TRBV7-9 to TRBJ2-1; D is possibly TRBD1 (6 bases). Trimming took 5 bases from V and 11 from J, leaving 16 bases between them. The CDR3 contains 13 residues. Per the germline V gene, CDR1 is SEHNR and CDR2 is FQNEAQ (reference sequence). As DNA, the CDR3 is TGTGCCAGCAGCCGCCAGGTAACAGGGAAGCAGTTCTTC. It is translated as CASSRQVTGKQFF.

The chain employs TRBV21-1 and TRBJ2-5; no check of the table's D call, TRBD1, against the DNA was made. TRBV21-1 is shown as a pseudogene. The length of the CDR3 is 13 residues. CDR3: CASNGACKETQYF. The CDR3 region has the DNA TGTGCCAGCAATGGGGCTTGTAAAGAGACCCAGTACTTC.

The J gene is TRBJ2-2, the V gene TRBV4-3, with D possibly matching TRBD1 (5 bases). V lost 0 bases and J lost 7, with 15 bases in between. Germline V CDR1 and CDR2: LGHNA, YSLEER. This CDR3 is built from 16 residues. CDR3 nucleotide sequence: TGCGCCAGCAGCCAAGATCTGGCAGGGATGGGCGGGGAGCTGTTTTTT. Residues: CASSQDLAGMGGELFF.

The chain uses TRBV28 and TRBJ2-7; 10 bases line up with TRBD2. The CDR3 extends over 16 amino acids. V lost 6 bases and J lost 8; bases outside the gene matches: 16. Germline CDR1 is MDHEN and CDR2 is SYDVKM. The CDR3 sequence: CASSLIGLAEPTKQYF. CDR3 nucleotide sequence: TGTGCCAGCAGCTTGATAGGACTAGCGGAACCTACCAAGCAGTACTTC.

This clone appeared a few times. The chain has TRBV9 and TRBJ1-3; D possibly corresponds to TRBD1 (6 bases). Germline V gene lookup returns CDR1 SGDLS and CDR2 YYNGEE. This CDR3 contains 18 residues. V lost 3 bases to trimming and J lost 1 base, with 20 bases between them. CDR3 amino acids: CASSGGQRRQDSGNTIYF. CDR3 coding DNA: TGTGCCAGCAGCGGGGGCCAGCGTAGACAGGATTCTGGAAACACCATATATTTT.

The rearrangement uses TRBV7-6 and TRBJ2-1; TRBD2 might be the D (5 bases). The CDR3 length is 14 residues. Looked up from germline, CDR1 is SGHVS and CDR2 is FNYEAQ. Trimming left V 3 bases short and J 3 bases short, with 9 bases between. DNA for the CDR3: TGTGCCAGCAGCTTTTTAGCGAACTACAATGAGCAGTTCTTC. The encoded protein is CASSFLANYNEQFF.

The chain has TRBV7-9 and TRBJ2-5; 9 positions agree with TRBD2. Judging by the DNA end, TRBJ2-7 fits better; the J call may be wrong. CDR3 length equals 18 residues. Germline V gives CDR1 SEHNR, CDR2 FQNEAQ (reference sequence). CDR3 protein: CASSDLGASGKGSYEQYF. The CDR3 DNA sequence: TGTGCCAGCAGCGACCTCGGGGCTAGCGGGAAGGGCTCCTACGAGCAGTACTTC.